One TCR beta chain is described in this entry. Antigen specificity is unknown. This sample was taken from a study of T cell responses to AZD1222 COVID-19 vaccine. Study-level results: Spike-specific TCR breadth and depth were elevated following two AZD1222 doses. The donor cohort was predominantly white British with a female majority, and clonal diversity may have been underestimated.

Sequencing used immunoSEQ multiplex PCR; TCRdb keeps in-frame clones, though not all of them. The sample lists 120,000 or so clones; roughly 90% were seen once. Germline loops: CDR1 SGHNT, CDR2 YYREEE (reference sequence). Trimming cost V 5 bases and J 5 bases; bases outside gene matches: 7. The CDR3 runs 15 residues. The source was peripheral blood, collected on day 0 of AZD1222 vaccination. The receptor's source is an adult in good health. This chain uses TRBV5-4 with TRBJ1-4; 9 bases map to TRBD1. Here the CDR3 DNA reads TGTGCCAGCAGTTCCGACAGGGGGAGGAATGAAAAACTGTTTTTT. Translating it yields CASSSDRGRNEKLFF.